The 27 T cell receptor beta chains given below trace back to one sample, sequenced in a study of T cell repertoires in ileal Crohn's disease. Data came from immunoSEQ multiplex PCR; TCRdb stores just in-frame clones and leaves some out. The sample yields some 5,100 clones, around 86% seen once. The specimen sequenced was ileal tissue. The receptor set was obtained from an adult with Crohn's disease.

This chain joins TRBV6-1 and TRBJ2-1, with 11 bases identical to TRBD1. The CDR3 runs 14 residues. V lost 6 bases to trimming and J lost 7 bases; unmatched junction nucleotides: 5. Per germline, CDR1 MNHNS and CDR2 SASEGT. The CDR3, as DNA: TGTGCCAGCAGACGGACAGGGGGCAAAAATGAGCAGTTCTTC. Translation: CASRRTGGKNEQFF.

The chain combines TRBV9 with TRBJ1-1; D may be TRBD1 (5 bases). Trimming stripped 0 bases from V and 1 base from J, with 7 bases between. The CDR3 has 14 residues. Germline V gene sequence: CDR1 SGDLS, CDR2 YYNGEE. CDR3 protein: CASSVAGANTEAFF. The CDR3 DNA reads TGTGCCAGCAGCGTAGCTGGGGCGAACACTGAAGCTTTCTTT.

The chain joins TRBV27 to TRBJ1-5, with D uncertain. The CDR3 totals 15 residues. V lost 6 bases to trimming and J lost 6 bases, with 18 bases between them. The germline CDR1 and CDR2 sequences are MNHEY and SMNVEV (reference sequence). The CDR3 DNA follows: TGTGCCAGCAGCCACCCCCGGGATTTTGGTCAGCCCCAGCATTTT. This codes for CASSHPRDFGQPQHF.

The rearrangement joins TRBV29-1 to TRBJ2-1, with D perhaps matching TRBD2 (5 bases). Trimming left V 6 bases short and J 6 bases short, with 9 bases between. Per the germline V gene, CDR1 is SQVTM and CDR2 is ANQGSEA. This CDR3 has 11 amino acids. The CDR3 DNA is TGCAGCGTCGGTGGAGGCAATGAGCAGTTCTTC. It specifies CSVGGGNEQFF.

The chain employs TRBV7-9 and TRBJ1-4; unclear D gene. CDR3 length equals 13 residues. V lost 2 bases, J lost 5 bases, and 6 bases lay in between. The germline V gene encodes CDR1 SEHNR and CDR2 FQNEAQ (reference sequence). The CDR3 protein is CASSLNRNEKLFF. In DNA, the CDR3 is TGTGCCAGCAGCTTAAACAGAAATGAAAAACTGTTTTTT.

The chain employs TRBV7-2 and TRBJ1-4; no clear D. Germline V CDR1 and CDR2: SGHTA, FQGNSA. V was trimmed by 5 bases and J by 6 bases, leaving 13 bases between them. This CDR3 contains 14 residues. This CDR3 is CASSRQGGDEKLFF. DNA for the CDR3: TGTGCCAGCAGCCGACAAGGCGGGGATGAAAAACTGTTTTTT.

The gene calls are TRBV6-1 and TRBJ2-7; D is possibly TRBD1 (5 bases). Germline CDR1 MNHNS, CDR2 SASEGT. The CDR3 runs 12 residues. Trimming pared 5 bases from V and 5 bases from J, leaving 10 bases between. CDR3 region: CASSLRENEQYF. The CDR3 DNA reads as TGTGCCAGCAGTCTCAGGGAAAACGAGCAGTACTTC.

J is TRBJ2-7 and V is TRBV21-1; the table's D call, TRBD1, has no DNA check behind it. TRBV21-1 is shown as a pseudogene. The CDR3 sequence is 15 residues long. In DNA, the CDR3 is TGTGCCAGCAGCAGGCGGGACAGGGCATTCTACGAGCAGTACTTC. Protein sequence: CASSRRDRAFYEQYF.

This rearrangement joins TRBV9 to TRBJ2-1; 12 bases are shared with TRBD2. CDR1 and CDR2 from the germline V gene are SGDLS and YYNGEE. J lost 5 bases, V lost 0 bases, and 3 bases had no gene match. The CDR3 length is 16 residues. In DNA form, the CDR3 reads TGTGCCAGCAGCGTAGGGACTAGCGGGGAGGACAATGAGCAGTTCTTC. Its protein product is CASSVGTSGEDNEQFF.

The rearrangement uses TRBV5-1 and TRBJ1-1, with 7 nucleotides matching TRBD1. There are 13 residues in the CDR3. Germline V gives CDR1 SGHRS, CDR2 YFSETQ. V gave up 7 bases and J gave up 1 base; unmatched junction bases: 4. CDR3: CASGQGENTEAFF. The CDR3 region has the DNA TGCGCCAGCGGTCAGGGGGAGAACACTGAAGCTTTCTTT.

This chain connects TRBV18 to TRBJ1-6, with 9 bases matching TRBD1. Germline V gene lookup returns CDR1 KGHSH and CDR2 LQKENI. The CDR3 has 17 amino acids. V gave up 1 base and J gave up 2 bases; unmatched junction bases: 3. The CDR3 reads CASSPLGQGAYNSPLHF. The CDR3 nucleotides are TGTGCCAGCTCACCACTGGGACAGGGAGCCTATAATTCACCCCTCCACTTT.

The V call is TRBV19, the J call TRBJ1-5; no firm D call. The V gene lost 4 bases and the J gene lost 4 bases, with 17 bases spanning the gap. This CDR3 comprises 16 residues. Looked up from germline, CDR1 is LNHDA and CDR2 is SQIVND (reference sequence). The CDR3 DNA sequence: TGTGCCAGTAGTACCCTGGCAGGTCGTTTTAATCAGCCCCAGCATTTT. Its protein product is CASSTLAGRFNQPQHF.

Points on this clone: Other DNA sequences from this sample encode an identical CDR3 as well. The V call is TRBV5-1, the J call TRBJ2-7, with 8 bases matching TRBD1. This CDR3 has 14 amino acids. CDR1 is SGHRS and CDR2 is YFSETQ in the germline V gene. The V gene end was trimmed by 4 bases and the J gene end by 4 bases; junction bases not matched to a gene: 7. The CDR3 DNA sequence: TGCGCCAGCAGCCCCGGACAGGGATCGTACGAGCAGTACTTC. Protein: CASSPGQGSYEQYF.

This chain joins TRBV9 and TRBJ2-7; possible D gene TRBD1, 8 bases. V lost 0 bases to trimming and J lost 5 bases, with 18 bases between them. The CDR3 extends over 16 amino acids. The germline CDR1 and CDR2 sequences are SGDLS and YYNGEE. CDR3 in amino acids: CASSVASGQGRHEQYF. The CDR3 DNA reads as TGTGCCAGCAGCGTAGCTAGCGGACAGGGTCGCCACGAGCAGTACTTC. The full variable domain, completed using reference TRBV9 and TRBJ2-7, is DSGVTQTPKHLITATGQRVTLRCSPRSGDLSVYWYQQSLDQGLQFLIQYYNGEERAKGNILERFSAQQFPDLHSELNLSSLELGDSALYFCASSVASGQGRHEQYFGPGTRLTVT.

The chain couples TRBV18 to TRBJ2-2; 7 bases line up with TRBD2. V was pared by 2 bases and J by 5 bases, with 8 bases of the junction left unmatched. The CDR3 runs 16 residues. From germline, CDR1 is KGHSH and CDR2 LQKENI. CDR3 protein: CASSPNRDYLTGELFF. CDR3 nucleotide sequence: TGTGCCAGCTCACCAAACCGGGACTACCTAACCGGGGAGCTGTTTTTT. Together with reference TRBV18 and TRBJ2-2, the CDR3 gives the full variable domain: NAGVMQNPRHLVRRRGQEARLRCSPMKGHSHVYWYRQLPEEGLKFMVYLQKENIIDESGMPKERFSAEFPKEGPSILRIQQVVRGDSAAYFCASSPNRDYLTGELFFGEGSRLTVL.

V gene TRBV18 combines with J gene TRBJ2-7; D gene unclear. The CDR3 has 14 residues. CDR1 and CDR2 (germline): KGHSH, LQKENI. Trimming cost V 2 bases and J 4 bases, with 12 bases left between them. For the CDR3, the DNA is TGTGCCAGCTCACCAAGTAATAGTTTATACGAGCAGTACTTC. As protein: CASSPSNSLYEQYF.

This clone was picked up a small number of times. V is TRBV7-9 and J is TRBJ2-2; TRBD1 might be the D (6 bases). V gave up 1 base and J gave up 3 bases, with 9 bases separating them. Germline V gene sequence: CDR1 SEHNR, CDR2 FQNEAQ (reference sequence). The CDR3 has 15 amino acids. The CDR3 reads CASSLVGQYTGELFF. DNA for the CDR3: TGTGCCAGCAGCTTAGTGGGACAATACACCGGGGAGCTGTTTTTT.

This clone turned up a few times. This rearrangement joins TRBV28 to TRBJ1-5; 11 bases fit TRBD1. V lost 4 bases and J lost 4; bases outside the gene matches: 6. Germline V gene lookup returns CDR1 MDHEN and CDR2 SYDVKM. The CDR3 has 16 amino acids. CDR3 loop: CASSSWGQGGNQPQHF. CDR3 sequence (DNA): TGTGCCAGCAGTTCATGGGGACAGGGGGGAAATCAGCCCCAGCATTTT.

The chain couples TRBV19 to TRBJ1-6; tentatively, D is TRBD1 (5 bases). CDR3 length equals 13 residues. Germline values: CDR1 LNHDA, CDR2 SQIVND (reference sequence). In DNA form, the CDR3 reads TGTGCGGCGCGGGGCCAATTGGGTTCACCCCTCCACTTT. Its protein product is CAARGQLGSPLHF.

The chain has TRBV28 and TRBJ1-3; D uncertain. Germline values: CDR1 MDHEN, CDR2 SYDVKM. The CDR3 has 12 amino acids. V was shortened by 1 base and J by 6 bases, with 4 bases between the two germline ends. For the CDR3, the DNA is TGTGCCAGCAGTTTATCTCTAAACACCATATATTTT. Encoded protein: CASSLSLNTIYF.

This sequence joins TRBV7-9 and TRBJ2-7; 11 bases are a match to TRBD1. The germline CDR1 and CDR2 sequences are SEHNR and FQNEAQ (reference sequence). The length of the CDR3 is 16 residues. V lost 1 base and J lost 4; bases outside the gene matches: 6. The CDR3, as DNA: TGTGCCAGCAGCTTAGGGGCCGGGACAGGGGGTTACGAGCAGTACTTC. As protein: CASSLGAGTGGYEQYF.

The gene calls are TRBV11-2 and TRBJ2-4, with TRBD2 matching 8 bases. Trimming removed 5 bases from V and 0 bases from J; junction bases left unmatched: 12. Germline V lookup: CDR1 SGHAT, CDR2 FQNNGV. The CDR3 spans 18 residues. The CDR3 region is CASSPRTGGDLAKNIQYF. The CDR3 DNA sequence: TGTGCCAGCAGCCCCCGGACCGGGGGGGACTTAGCCAAAAACATTCAGTACTTC.

The chain combines TRBV11-2 with TRBJ2-5; 10 bases line up with TRBD2. The CDR3 has 16 residues. V was pared by 1 base and J by 4 bases, with 6 bases of the junction left unmatched. Germline V gene data show CDR1 as SGHAT and CDR2 as FQNNGV. CDR3 amino acids: CASSLGLAGVGETQYF. Written as DNA, the CDR3 is TGTGCCAGCAGCTTAGGGCTAGCGGGGGTTGGAGAGACCCAGTACTTC.

V gene TRBV28 combines with J gene TRBJ1-2; D might be TRBD1 (6 bases). The CDR3 consists of 17 residues. Trimming removed 5 bases at V and 3 bases at J, with 22 bases between. CDR1 is MDHEN and CDR2 is SYDVKM in the germline V gene. This CDR3 is CASSLSGAGAKHYGYTF. The CDR3 DNA sequence: TGTGCCAGCAGTCTCTCCGGGGCAGGGGCAAAGCACTATGGCTACACCTTC.

This clone is termed large. This chain joins TRBV30 and TRBJ1-3; D unresolved. This CDR3 is 11 amino acids long. Germline V gives CDR1 GTSNPN, CDR2 SVGIG (reference sequence). Trimming cost V 8 bases and J 10 bases, with 15 bases left between them. The CDR3 loop reads CAAERKRTIYF. The DNA for the CDR3 is TGTGCCGCAGAGCGGAAAAGGACCATATATTTT.

J is TRBJ1-2 and V is TRBV5-8; TRBD1 aligns across 9 bases. This CDR3 is 16 amino acids long. Germline V CDR1 and CDR2: SGHTS, YDEGEE. J lost 0 bases, V lost 7 bases, and 10 bases had no gene match. CDR3 in amino acids: CASPLDNRGPNYGYTF. The CDR3 nucleotides are TGTGCCAGCCCCCTTGACAACAGGGGGCCTAACTATGGCTACACCTTC. The entire variable domain, with the rest obtained from reference TRBV5-8 and TRBJ1-2, is as follows: EAGVTQSPTHLIKTRGQQATLRCSPISGHTSVYWYQQALGLGLQFLLWYDEGEERNRGNFPPRFSGRQFPNYSSELNVNALELEDSALYLCASPLDNRGPNYGYTFGSGTRLTVV.

The sample holds one count of this clone. The genes are TRBV7-9 and TRBJ1-4, with no clear D. The CDR3 runs to 14 residues. Trimming shortened V by 7 bases and J by 8 bases, and 17 bases separated the two germline ends. Germline loops: CDR1 SEHNR, CDR2 FQNEAQ (reference sequence). The CDR3 reads CASTWRGPREKLFF. CDR3 bases: TGTGCCAGCACCTGGCGTGGGCCCCGGGAAAAACTGTTTTTT. The full variable domain, completed using reference TRBV7-9 and TRBJ1-4, is DTGVSQNPRHKITKRGQNVTFRCDPISEHNRLYWYRQTLGQGPEFLTYFQNEAQLEKSRLLSDRFSAERPKGSFSTLEIQRTEQGDSAMYLCASTWRGPREKLFFGSGTQLSVL.